This T cell receptor (beta chain) was recorded in a study of Graves' ophthalmopathy and Graves' hyperthyroidism (dated by TCRdb to the late 2010s). With respect to the entire study: Hyperthyroidism was defined as stable when no progression to ophthalmopathy occurred within 18 months of follow-up. The study used signatures of the TCR beta repertoire to tell Graves' ophthalmopathy apart from Graves' hyperthyroidism and to predict which patients would progress to ophthalmopathy. In total, 135 blood samples were TCR-sequenced: approximately 42 ophthalmopathy, around 75 hyperthyroidism and 17 hyperthyroidism-to-ophthalmopathy patients. To explore V-J signatures distinguishing ophthalmopathy from hyperthyroidism, a discovery set of more than 95 patients (more than 40 ophthalmopathy, over 55 stable hyperthyroidism) was enrolled. The independent validation cohort included 18 hyperthyroidism patients plus 17 patients who later progressed from hyperthyroidism to ophthalmopathy. In six or seven hyperthyroidism patients, the T-cell repertoires found in thyroid tissue were compared with those found in blood. Once sampling was done, hyperthyroidism patients were given methimazole at a starting dose of 30 mg daily, while ophthalmopathy patients were given high-dose intravenous methylprednisolone.

For this clonotype: Its antigen is not yet known. No clone much larger than this one lies a single base away; base qualities are absent.

There are 14 amino acids in the CDR3, from cysteine to phenylalanine inclusive. Only CDR3 DNA remains: 42 bases, in frame from the first base. CDR1 and CDR2, per the germline V gene (reference sequence), are DFQATT and SNEGSKA. Clipping removes 0 bases from V and 8 bases from J, with 7 as the unmatched junction base count. General findings and caveats noted by the study authors: Most of the expanded thyroid clonotypes with a frequency above 0.001 were also detected in blood, and it was suggested that the thyroid immune response may be reflected by blood repertoires. Sample size was not statistically predetermined, and group allocation was not concealed from the investigators. In cross-validation, the 13-signature model distinguished ophthalmopathy from stable hyperthyroidism with 85% to 90% sensitivity and around 81% specificity, and in the test set the corresponding values were roughly 80% and 75%. In validation, the model predicted ophthalmopathy progression with about 70% sensitivity and around 72% specificity; 12 predicted patients were CT-confirmed with GO in a median of approximately six months.

For repertoire sequencing, TCR beta CDR3 regions were amplified from RNA transcripts. The first round of RT-PCR was done with HTBI primers and the Qiagen OneStep RT-PCR kit, and was followed by a second round of multiplex PCR, then size selection and purification. Libraries were sequenced on an Illumina HiSeq2000 using paired-end 100 bp reads. From the authors' description of their analysis: SOAPnuke was used for read processing, and reads with adapters, uncalled bases, a mean Phred below 15, or no exact constant-primer or identifier match were discarded. COPE v1.2.5 was used to merge high-quality paired reads. Each unique nucleotide sequence was treated as a clonotype, and MiTCR v1.1 was used to align the clonotypes to the IMGT TRB V, D and J references. The analysis was limited to V-J combinations with a frequency above 0.0001, which together covered over 99% of the repertoires. For each V-J combination, a TCR clonal expansion and chaos score was defined as the ratio of F50 clonal expansion to chaos observed in the TCRdist matrix. Welch's t-statistics and random forest were used to reduce the features to about twelve V-J combinations, which were then used as input to a naive Bayes classifier. The similarity between thyroid and blood repertoires was quantified using the Morisita-Horn index. TCRdb trimmed public reads at Q25 via fastp, called clones via MiXCR and kept in-frame beta chains. Identical CDR3 protein sequences are pooled into one entry, listed with their most common genes and DNA. TCRdb's processing, not the authors' own work, is the source of the V and J calls. Within this sample are 500,000 to 700,000 distinct CDR3 sequences, with under 45% of them counted one time only. 3.5% to 5% of the sample comes from the top ten.

Hyperthyroidism patients were newly diagnosed, were aged 18 to 65 years, and had a disease duration under 2 months. Patients with other autoimmune diseases, uncontrolled infections, pregnancy or lactation were excluded. Clinical symptoms, serum thyroxine, TRAb, thyroid ultrasound and orbital computed tomography formed the basis of the diagnosis. Total RNA was extracted using Trizol reagent, and RNA quality was checked on an Agilent 2100 Bioanalyzer. The material sequenced was peripheral blood or thyroid tissue (not recorded which). The V and J segments used are TRBV20-1 and TRBJ1-2, and 9 bases in between align with TRBD1. The receptor's source is an adult man with Graves' hyperthyroidism. The CDR3 amino acid sequence is: CSARDGGTGSGYTF. The DNA is as follows: TGCAGTGCTAGAGATGGTGGGACAGGGAGCGGCTACACCTTC.